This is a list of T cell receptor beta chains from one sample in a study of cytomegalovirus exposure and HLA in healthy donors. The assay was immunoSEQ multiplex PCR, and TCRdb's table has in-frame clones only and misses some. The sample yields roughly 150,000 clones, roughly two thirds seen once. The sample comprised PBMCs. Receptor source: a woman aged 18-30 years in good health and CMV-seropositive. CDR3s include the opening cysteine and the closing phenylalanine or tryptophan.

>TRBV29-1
CSAGEETQYF
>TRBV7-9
CASSPVAKNIQYF
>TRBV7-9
CASSPMSVGGELFF
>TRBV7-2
CASSLGLGTYNEQFF
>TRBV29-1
CSVDGGIIDEQFF
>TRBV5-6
CASSFGEFYGYTF
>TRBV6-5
CASTRRGVNYGYTF
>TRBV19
CASSQGQFNQPQHF
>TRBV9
CASSVRQGEGEQYF
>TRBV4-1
CASSQLQGLFTEAFF
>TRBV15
CATSTRTRYTGELFF
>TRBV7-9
CASSLLGASGYTQYF
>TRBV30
CAWSVRGQLFF
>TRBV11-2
CASSLEGTSTDTQYF
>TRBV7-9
CASSLMGQLNTGELFF
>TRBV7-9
CASSQRPRTGAGEQYF
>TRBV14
CASSQDVGQLNEKLFF
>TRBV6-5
CASSRQGGNGYTF
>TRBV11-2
CASSSQGRTYNSPLHF
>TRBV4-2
CASSPLAGIQETQYF
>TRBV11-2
CASSPDRGYGYTF
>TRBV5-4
CASSSGLAGTGELFF
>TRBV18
CASSPRQGSYEQYF
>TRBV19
CASSIEYQEETQYF
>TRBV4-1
CASSQASEAFF
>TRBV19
CASTGDSSYNEQFF
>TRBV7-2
CASSLNRGGYGYTF
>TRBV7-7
CASRGLGETQYF
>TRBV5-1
CASSLAGAAGDTQYF
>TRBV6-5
CASSQGPYEQYF
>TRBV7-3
CASSRGGDFYNEQFF
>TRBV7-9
CASSSRNTEAFF
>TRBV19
CASSIGAMNTEAFF
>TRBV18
CASSPTGEHYGYTF
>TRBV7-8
CASSKLSGLTGELFF
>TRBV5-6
CASSYPGHSYEQYF
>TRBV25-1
CASSVGRLATNEKLFF
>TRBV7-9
CSSSHTPGEGGYTF
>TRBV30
CAWSVLAGNQPQHF
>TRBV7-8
CASSTGPPKDF
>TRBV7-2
CASSLAGGPTEAFF
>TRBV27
CASSPGGGPYNEQFF
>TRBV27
CASSPFSTGELFF
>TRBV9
CASSVEAVRLDYGYTF
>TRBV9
CASSSTIVAYNEQFF
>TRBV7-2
CASSFERGQETQYF